This T cell receptor beta chain comes out of a study of shared clonotypes between healthy human individuals. Study-level points and caveats: For naive CD4 cells, around 5% of clonotypes were shared across a few donors.

Free of recent acute infections or vaccinations, the donors were healthy HIV-negative adults. The study separated CD4+ cells into CD45RA+ naive and CD45RA-negative memory subsets. Using immunoSEQ multiplex PCR, the repertoire was profiled, and TCRdb retains in-frame clones only, with some absent. The sample has about 1.5 million clones, around 97% seen once. A remark on this clone: The antigen remains unidentified.

Sequenced material: naive CD4+ T cells sorted from blood. Subset indicated: CD45RA+ positively selected. The sequence derives from a man aged 30-40 years in good health.

The CDR3 loop is CASSVKEGSTEQYF. The DNA for the CDR3 is TGTGCCAGCAGTGTTAAGGAAGGGTCTACCGAGCAGTACTTC. The chain joins TRBV6-4 to TRBJ2-7; D gene unclear. CDR1 and CDR2 from the germline V gene are MRHNA and SNTAGT. The CDR3 totals 14 residues. V was shortened by 4 bases and J by 6 bases, with 16 bases between the two germline ends.